The sequence of this T cell receptor (beta chain) was determined in a study of beta chain features in type 1 diabetes. The CDR3 has 15 amino acids. Germline loops: CDR1 KGHSH, CDR2 LQKENI. The V gene end was trimmed by 0 bases and the J gene end by 11 bases; junction bases not matched to a gene: 7. Expressed TCRB transcripts were sequenced because the isolated RNA had all been reverse transcribed beforehand. Here immunoSEQ multiplex PCR was the method, and the copy in TCRdb shows in-frame clones only, minus some. The sample shows under 90,000 clones, under 35% of them seen only once. This TCR derives from a young woman in good health. The V call is TRBV18, the J call TRBJ2-5, with 12 nucleotides matching TRBD2. Sample: stem cell memory CD4+ T cells from blood. CDR3 amino acids: CASSPPGLAGSEQYF. CDR3 bases: TGTGCCAGCTCACCACCTGGACTAGCGGGGTCTGAGCAGTACTTC.